A selection of T cell receptor beta chains follows, all from one sample in a study of T cell responses to AZD1222 COVID-19 vaccine. Sequenced by immunoSEQ multiplex PCR; TCRdb stores in-frame clones only, minus some. The sample carries around 150,000 clones, roughly nine tenths recorded once. Here the sequenced sample was peripheral blood, taken 28 days after the second AZD1222 dose. These receptors came from an adult who received the AZD1222 COVID-19 vaccine. Each CDR3 is given with its conserved first and last residue. A D gene is named only where the DNA matches it firmly. Clone size appears in some rows only: once, few, many, or a class for an expanded clone.

>.|TRBD1|16|TRBJ1-5|TRBV7-9
TGTGCCAGCAGCCTTACCCTCGGACAGGGCGGTCAGCCCCAGCATTTT
CASSLTLGQGGQPQHF
>.|.|13|TRBJ1-2|TRBV28
TGTGCCAGCACCTTGGGCAGGGACTATGGCTACACCTTC
CASTLGRDYGYTF
>once|.|16|TRBJ2-5|TRBV9
TGTGCCAGCAGCGTAGGTTCCCTGGGCCTGGTGGAGACCCAGTACTTC
CASSVGSLGLVETQYF
>.|.|15|TRBJ2-2|TRBV19
TGTGCCAGTAGCCGAGACGGTGCGAACACCGGGGAGCTGTTTTTT
CASSRDGANTGELFF
>once|.|13|TRBJ2-7|TRBV5-5
TGTGCCAGCAGCTTGGAACCGCCCTACGAGCAGTACTTC
CASSLEPPYEQYF
>.|.|15|TRBJ1-3|TRBV5-1
TGCGCCAGCACGCTCGGCTCGGGCTCTGGAAACACCATATATTTT
CASTLGSGSGNTIYF
>.|.|13|TRBJ1-1|TRBV18
TGTGCCAGCTCAGCAGACAGGAACACTGAAGCTTTCTTT
CASSADRNTEAFF
>.|TRBD1|15|TRBJ1-1|TRBV9
TGTGCCAGCAGCGGCCGGACAGGGCAGAACACTGAAGCTTTCTTT
CASSGRTGQNTEAFF
>.|TRBD1|13|TRBJ2-1|TRBV19
TGTGCCAGTAGACCACAGGGGGCATATGAGCAGTTCTTC
CASRPQGAYEQFF
>once|.|14|TRBJ1-5|TRBV11-2
TGTGCCAGCAGCCTCGACAGAAGCAATCAGCCCCAGCATTTT
CASSLDRSNQPQHF
>.|.|13|TRBJ1-1|TRBV7-9
TGTGCCAGCAGCTTACCGATGAACACTGAAGCTTTCTTT
CASSLPMNTEAFF
>.|TRBD1|16|TRBJ1-1|TRBV5-1
TGCGCCAGCAGCTCAGACAGGGGGCGCCTCCTAGGTGAAGCTTTCTTT
CASSSDRGRLLGEAFF
>.|.|18|TRBJ1-2|TRBV5-1
TGCGCCAGCAGCTTGGGAACAGGGCCATCCGCCCTTAACTATGGCTACACCTTC
CASSLGTGPSALNYGYTF
>medium-sized|.|15|TRBJ2-1|TRBV9
TGTGCCAGCAGTGAAACGGGGGTTAGTGCAGATGAGCAGTTCTTC
CASSETGVSADEQFF
>.|.|13|TRBJ1-2|TRBV4-1
TGCGCCAGCAGCCAAGTAAGAGACGGCGGCTACACCTTC
CASSQVRDGGYTF
>.|.|14|TRBJ2-4|TRBV2
TGTGCCAGCAGACTGGAGGAGGCCAAAAACATTCAGTACTTC
CASRLEEAKNIQYF
>once|.|13|TRBJ1-1|TRBV20-1
TGCAGTGCTAGTAGTCCCGGGGGGACTGAAGCTTTCTTT
CSASSPGGTEAFF
>.|TRBD1|18|TRBJ1-6|TRBV6-1
TGTGCCAGCAGTGAGGGGACAGGGGGCGCCTCCTATAATTCACCCCTCCACTTT
CASSEGTGGASYNSPLHF
>once|TRBD1|16|TRBJ1-5|TRBV19
TGTGCCAGTAGTCGGAGGGGGCAGTATAGCAATCAGCCCCAGCATTTT
CASSRRGQYSNQPQHF
>once|.|15|TRBJ1-1|TRBV5-5
TGTGCCAGCAGCTCGGAGACAGCGATGAACACTGAAGCTTTCTTT
CASSSETAMNTEAFF
>once|.|15|TRBJ1-2|TRBV3-1/TRBV3-2
TGTGCCAGCAGCCCGCCCCAGGGACGGATCTATGGCTACACCTTC
CASSPPQGRIYGYTF
>.|.|13|TRBJ1-2|TRBV11-2
TGTGCCAGCAGTTCGACCGCAAACTATGGCTACACCTTC
CASSSTANYGYTF
>.|.|15|TRBJ1-4|TRBV30
TGTGCCTGGAGTGGAGGGCGCGCTTCTAATGAAAAACTGTTTTTT
CAWSGGRASNEKLFF
>.|.|12|TRBJ1-1|TRBV12-3/TRBV12-4
TGTGCCAGCAGTTCCCGGTGGAATGAAGCTTTCTTT
CASSSRWNEAFF
>.|TRBD1|15|TRBJ2-1|TRBV5-4
TGTGCCAGCAGCTGGACAGGGGGCGCCTACAATGAGCAGTTCTTC
CASSWTGGAYNEQFF
>.|TRBD2|16|TRBJ2-7|TRBV15
TGTGCCACCAGCAGAGATAGGGCTAGCGGGGGTTACAAGCAGTACTTC
CATSRDRASGGYKQYF
>once|TRBD1|14|TRBJ2-1|TRBV2
TGTGCCAGCAAACTGGACAGGGGAGAGGATGAGCAGTTCTTC
CASKLDRGEDEQFF
>.|.|14|TRBJ2-3|TRBV5-1
TGCGCCAGCAGCTTGGACAGGGGCACAGATACGCAGTATTTT
CASSLDRGTDTQYF
>.|.|14|TRBJ1-1|TRBV3-1/TRBV3-2
TGTGCCAGCAGCCAAGGGGGGATGAACACTGAAGCTTTCTTT
CASSQGGMNTEAFF
>.|TRBD2|17|TRBJ2-3|TRBV27
TGTGCCAGCAGACTAGCGGCGCTCCCTCTAGGCACAGATACGCAGTATTTT
CASRLAALPLGTDTQYF
>.|.|21|TRBJ2-2|TRBV7-7
TGTGCCAGCAGCTTAGCTCTAGCACAGTCACCCACTCTAGTGAACACCGGGGAGCTGTTTTTT
CASSLALAQSPTLVNTGELFF
>.|.|13|TRBJ2-2|TRBV12-3/TRBV12-4
TGTGCCAGCAGTCGGTCGAACACCGGGGAGCTGTTTTTT
CASSRSNTGELFF
>.|.|15|TRBJ1-2|TRBV14
TGTGCCAGCAGCCCCTCCCCCAGGGAGCCCTATGGCTACACCTTC
CASSPSPREPYGYTF
>.|.|13|TRBJ1-5|TRBV7-9
TGTGCCAGCAGCCCCGGGGGTTGGGAGCCCCAGCATTTT
CASSPGGWEPQHF
>.|.|13|TRBJ1-1|TRBV6-4
TGTGCCAGCAGTGGGGACGGCGGGGACCAAGCTTTCTTT
CASSGDGGDQAFF
>.|TRBD1|13|TRBJ1-4|TRBV6-5
TGTGCCAGCAAAGGGACAGCTAATGAAAAACTGTTTTTT
CASKGTANEKLFF
>.|.|13|TRBJ1-2|TRBV2
TGTGCCAGCAGAGCAGGAGCAAACTATGGCTACACCTTC
CASRAGANYGYTF
>.|TRBD1|13|TRBJ1-2|TRBV12-3/TRBV12-4
TGTGCCAGCAGTCTGACAGGGGGCGATGGCTACACCTTC
CASSLTGGDGYTF
>.|TRBD1|15|TRBJ1-2|TRBV11-2
TGTGCCAGCAGCTTAGGAGGGACAGATAACTATGGCTACACCTTC
CASSLGGTDNYGYTF
>.|.|14|TRBJ1-6|TRBV6-5
TGTGCCAGCCGACAGGACCCGACGGGCAAGACCCTCCACTTT
CASRQDPTGKTLHF
>.|.|15|TRBJ1-2|TRBV6-5
TGTGCCAGCAGCCTGCTTGGGGGGGCCGACTATGGCTACACCTTC
CASSLLGGADYGYTF
>.|TRBD1|16|TRBJ1-4|TRBV14
TGTGCCAGCAGCCAGTATCGGACAGGGGGATTTGAAAAACTGTTTTTT
CASSQYRTGGFEKLFF
>.|.|13|TRBJ1-1|TRBV12-5
TGTGCTAGTGGTTTCGGGGCGAACACTGAAGCTTTCTTT
CASGFGANTEAFF
>.|TRBD1|16|TRBJ1-4|TRBV7-9
TGTGCCAGCAGCGAAGGACAGGGGGCGTCTAATGAAAAACTGTTTTTT
CASSEGQGASNEKLFF
>.|.|16|TRBJ1-1|TRBV5-1
TGCGCCAGCAGCTTGCGTCCCAGGCAGGGGAACACTGAAGCTTTCTTT
CASSLRPRQGNTEAFF
>.|.|15|TRBJ1-1|TRBV18
TGTGCCAGCTCACCAGCGGAAGGGACTCACACTGAAGCTTTCTTT
CASSPAEGTHTEAFF
>.|TRBD1|15|TRBJ1-2|TRBV6-5
TGTGCCAGCAAGTTAAGGACAGGAGCCAACTATGGCTACACCTTC
CASKLRTGANYGYTF